This TCR beta chain is from a study of blood T cell repertoires in COVID-19. Study-level background: Acute and convalescent COVID-19 samples came from the United States, Italy and Spain. Sample material is recorded as cDNA or gDNA derived from T cells, B-cell-depleted T cells, or PBMCs.

Authors' methods: Reference gene primers were amplified, and this amplification served to estimate nucleated cell counts. Profiled with immunoSEQ multiplex PCR; TCRdb holds only in-frame clones, not every one. The DNA gave D and trimming, while V, J and clone size come from that table. The repertoire holds 120,000 or so clones, 75% to 80% seen once, with approximately 16% in the top ten. Trimming cost V 4 bases and J 4 bases; bases outside gene matches: 4. CDR1 and CDR2 (germline): SGHTA, FQGTGA. The CDR3 sequence is 14 residues long. The sequence came from a woman of 80 years or more with active or convalescent COVID-19. The sequencing input was peripheral blood. V is TRBV7-3 and J is TRBJ2-3; 8 bases agree with TRBD1. This CDR3 reads CASSSGQGADTQYF. CDR3 nucleotides: TGTGCCAGCAGCTCCGGACAGGGCGCAGATACGCAGTATTTT.